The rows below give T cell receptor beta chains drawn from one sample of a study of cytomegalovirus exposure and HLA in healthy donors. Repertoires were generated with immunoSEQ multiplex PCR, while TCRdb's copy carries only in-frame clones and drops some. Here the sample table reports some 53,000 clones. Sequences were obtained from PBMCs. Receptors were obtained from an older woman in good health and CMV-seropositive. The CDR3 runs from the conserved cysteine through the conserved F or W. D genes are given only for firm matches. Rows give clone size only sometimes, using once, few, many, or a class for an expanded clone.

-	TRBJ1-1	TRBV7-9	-	TGTGCCAGCAGTCCCTCCAGGGTCTCTGAAGCTTTCTTT	CASSPSRVSEAFF
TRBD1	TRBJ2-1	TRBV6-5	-	TGTGCCAGCAGTGGACAGACAGGGGATGAGCAGTTCTTC	CASSGQTGDEQFF
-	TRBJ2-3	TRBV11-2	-	TGTGCCAGCAGCTTTCAAGGGGTGGGCACAGATACGCAGTATTTT	CASSFQGVGTDTQYF
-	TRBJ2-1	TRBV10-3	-	TGTGCCATCAGCGCAGGGGATGAGCAGTTCTTC	CAISAGDEQFF
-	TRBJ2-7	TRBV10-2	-	TGCGCCAGCCGCAACAGGGCAGGAGCCTACGAGCAGTACTTC	CASRNRAGAYEQYF
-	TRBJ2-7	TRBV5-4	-	TGTGCCAGCAGTCGGCGGGCGGAACCCTACGAGCAGTACTTC	CASSRRAEPYEQYF
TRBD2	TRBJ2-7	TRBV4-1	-	TGCGCCAGCAGCCTCTCTAGCGGGGGGCCTCCCTACGAGCAGTACTTC	CASSLSSGGPPYEQYF
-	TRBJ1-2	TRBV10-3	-	TGTGCCATCAGTGGGCCAGACACGGGGGAGGGCTTCTATGGCTACACCTTC	CAISGPDTGEGFYGYTF
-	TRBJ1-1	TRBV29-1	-	TGCAGCGTTGAAACAGGGCGTTTTGAAGCTTTCTTT	CSVETGRFEAFF
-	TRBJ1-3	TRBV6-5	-	TGTGCCAGCAGTTACACAGGGAGCTCTGGAAACACCATATATTTT	CASSYTGSSGNTIYF
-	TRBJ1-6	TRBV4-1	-	TGCGCCAGCAGCCAAGACAGGGCCAGCTCCTATAATTCACCCCTCCACTTT	CASSQDRASSYNSPLHF
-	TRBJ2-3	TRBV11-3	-	TGTGCCAGCAGCTTGAGCGGACTGGTCGATACGCAGTATTTT	CASSLSGLVDTQYF
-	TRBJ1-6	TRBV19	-	TGTGCCAGTAATTCGGGGAACTATAATTCACCCCTACACTTT	CASNSGNYNSPLHF
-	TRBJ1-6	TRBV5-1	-	TGCGCCAGCAGCTTTTCTTCCGAGGGCAATTCACCCCTCCACTTT	CASSFSSEGNSPLHF
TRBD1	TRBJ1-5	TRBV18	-	TGTGCCAGCTCACCTGACAGGGGGGGCAATCAGCCCCAGCATTTT	CASSPDRGGNQPQHF
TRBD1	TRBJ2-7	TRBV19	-	TGTGCCAGTAGTTTGGGCGACAGGGGAACCTACGAGCAGTACTTC	CASSLGDRGTYEQYF
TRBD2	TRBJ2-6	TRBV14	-	TGTGCCAGCAGCGATCGACTAGCGGGGACTGGGGCCAACGTCCTGACTTTC	CASSDRLAGTGANVLTF
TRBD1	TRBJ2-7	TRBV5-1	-	TGCGCCAGCAGCTTGGGACAGGGGGGCTACGAGCAGTACTTC	CASSLGQGGYEQYF
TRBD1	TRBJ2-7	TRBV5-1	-	TGCGCCAGCAGCTATCCACCGGGACAGGGGTCCTACGAGCAGTACTTC	CASSYPPGQGSYEQYF
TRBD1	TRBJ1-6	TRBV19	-	TGTGCCAGCCAGGGGCAGGGGGGTTATGATTCACCCCTCCACTTT	CASQGQGGYDSPLHF
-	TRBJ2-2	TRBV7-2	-	TGTGTCAATCAGGGGGGTCCCTTGAACACCGGGGAGCTGTTTTTT	CVNQGGPLNTGELFF
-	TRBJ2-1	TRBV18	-	TGTGCCAGCTCACCGGGGCGGCAGGTGGGTGAGCAGTTCTTC	CASSPGRQVGEQFF
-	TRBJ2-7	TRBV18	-	TGTGCCAGCTCCGACAGCTCCTACGAACAGTACTTC	CASSDSSYEQYF
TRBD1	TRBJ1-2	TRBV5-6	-	TGTGCCAGCAGCTTAATTGACAGGGAATTGGGGGACTATGGCTACACCTTC	CASSLIDRELGDYGYTF
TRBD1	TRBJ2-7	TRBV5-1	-	TGCGCCAGCAGCTTGGGAGGGACAGGGGGCGACTACGAGCAGTACTTC	CASSLGGTGGDYEQYF
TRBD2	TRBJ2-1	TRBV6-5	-	TGTGCCAGCAGTTACTCACTAGCGGGGGGCGGTGAGCAGTTCTTC	CASSYSLAGGGEQFF
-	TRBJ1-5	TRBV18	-	TGTGCCAGCTCTTTCGGTCACTTTAATAGCAATCAGCCCCAGCATTTT	CASSFGHFNSNQPQHF
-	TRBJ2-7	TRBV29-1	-	TGCAGCGCCGCCGAGGGGACTTGGTCCTACGAGCAGTACTTC	CSAAEGTWSYEQYF
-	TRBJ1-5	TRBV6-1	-	TGTGCCAGCAGTGGGGGCAGCAATCAGCCCCAGCATTTT	CASSGGSNQPQHF
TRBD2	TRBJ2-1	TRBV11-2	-	TGTGCCAGCACCAAGACCGGGACTAGCGGGGGGGACGGGCAGTTCTTC	CASTKTGTSGGDGQFF
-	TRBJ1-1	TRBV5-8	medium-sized	TGTGCCAGCAGCTTGGTTGTCTATCACGAAGCTTTCTTT	CASSLVVYHEAFF
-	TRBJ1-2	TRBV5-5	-	TGTGCCAGCAGCTCCGTGTGGGGCGCGAATGGCTACACCTTC	CASSSVWGANGYTF
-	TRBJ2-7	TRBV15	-	TGTGCCACCAGCAGAGATTGGGCAGCTGACTCCTACGAGCAGTACTTC	CATSRDWAADSYEQYF
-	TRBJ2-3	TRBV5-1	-	TGCGCCAGCAGCTCAGGACAGTTCACAGATACGCAGTATTTT	CASSSGQFTDTQYF
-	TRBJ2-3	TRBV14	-	TGTGCCAGCAGCCTGTTAGGGGGGGATAGCACAGATACGCAGTATTTT	CASSLLGGDSTDTQYF
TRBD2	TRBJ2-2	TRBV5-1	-	TGCGCCAGCAGCTTACTAGCGCACACCGGGGAGCTGTTTTTT	CASSLLAHTGELFF
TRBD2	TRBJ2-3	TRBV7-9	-	TGTGCCAGCAGCTTAGGGCAGCGGGGGGTGAGCACAGATACGCAGTATTTT	CASSLGQRGVSTDTQYF
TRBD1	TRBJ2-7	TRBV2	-	TGTGCCAGCACAGGACAGGTAACCTACGAGCAGTACTTC	CASTGQVTYEQYF
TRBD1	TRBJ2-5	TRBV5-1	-	TGCGCCAGCAGCTTGGGACAGGGCTTGCAAGAGACCCAGTACTTC	CASSLGQGLQETQYF
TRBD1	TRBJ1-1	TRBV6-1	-	TGTGCCAGCAGTTTTTTCAGGGGGCCTTCCACTGAAGCTTTCTTT	CASSFFRGPSTEAFF
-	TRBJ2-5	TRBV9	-	TGTGCCAGCAGCGGGATAGGGGGTGAAGAGACCCAGTACTTC	CASSGIGGEETQYF
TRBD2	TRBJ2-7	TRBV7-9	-	TGTGCCAGCAGCTTGACTAGCGGGGGGGGCCACGAGCAGTACTTC	CASSLTSGGGHEQYF
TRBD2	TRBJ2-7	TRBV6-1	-	TGTGCCAGCAGTGAACGAACTAGCGGGGGGCCGGGGGCCTACGAGCAGTACTTC	CASSERTSGGPGAYEQYF
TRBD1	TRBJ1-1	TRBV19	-	TGTGCCAGTACCCAGCTCGGGGACAGGGTAGGCACTGAAGCTTTCTTT	CASTQLGDRVGTEAFF
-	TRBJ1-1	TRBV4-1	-	TGCGCCAGCAGCCAAGTGCGCATCCTAGGCGCTGAAGCTTTCTTT	CASSQVRILGAEAFF